This T cell receptor beta chain is drawn from a study of CD8 T cells in ankylosing spondylitis. This CDR3 is built from 13 residues. Per the germline V gene, CDR1 is DFQATT and CDR2 is SNEGSKA (reference sequence). V was cut by 1 base and J by 6 bases, with 10 bases left in between. The TCR beta libraries were generated through quantitative 5'-RACE incorporating molecular barcodes. TCRdb reprocessed the 5' RACE reads with MiXCR, giving one entry per CDR3 protein. This table holds 130,000 or so distinct CDR3 sequences, about 15% found once. This clonotype has only a few counts. Its antigen is not identified. Notes on the study in general: In the blood and synovial fluid of reactive arthritis, some motif variants had been previously reported. Within ankylosing spondylitis blood, a TCR beta motif made up of fewer than ten highly homologous variants appeared to be characteristic. Peripheral blood held disease-linked clones only at relatively low frequency, and these were CD8+. Disease-linked clones reportedly concentrated significantly in matched ankylosing spondylitis synovial fluid.

V is TRBV20-1 and J is TRBJ2-1; D remains ambiguous. The TCR originated in a male donor with ankylosing spondylitis. The sample taken for sequencing was blood, either unsorted or a sorted T cell fraction (not recorded which). CDR3 protein: CSARGSDPNEQFF. CDR3 DNA: TGCAGTGCTAGAGGGTCCGACCCCAATGAGCAGTTCTTC.